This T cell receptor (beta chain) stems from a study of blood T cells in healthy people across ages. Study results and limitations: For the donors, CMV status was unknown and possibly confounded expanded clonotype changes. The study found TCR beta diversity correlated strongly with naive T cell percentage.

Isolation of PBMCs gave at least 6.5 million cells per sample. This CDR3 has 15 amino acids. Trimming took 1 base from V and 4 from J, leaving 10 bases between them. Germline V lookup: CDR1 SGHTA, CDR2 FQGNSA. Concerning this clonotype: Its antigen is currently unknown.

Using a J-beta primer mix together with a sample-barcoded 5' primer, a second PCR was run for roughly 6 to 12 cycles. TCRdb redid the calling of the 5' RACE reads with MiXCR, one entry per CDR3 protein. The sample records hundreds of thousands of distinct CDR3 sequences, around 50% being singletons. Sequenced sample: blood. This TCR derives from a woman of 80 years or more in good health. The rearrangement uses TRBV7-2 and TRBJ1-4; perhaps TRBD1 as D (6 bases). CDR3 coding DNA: TGTGCCAGCAGCTTAGGAGGGGGGATTAATGAAAAACTGTTTTTT. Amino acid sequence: CASSLGGGINEKLFF.